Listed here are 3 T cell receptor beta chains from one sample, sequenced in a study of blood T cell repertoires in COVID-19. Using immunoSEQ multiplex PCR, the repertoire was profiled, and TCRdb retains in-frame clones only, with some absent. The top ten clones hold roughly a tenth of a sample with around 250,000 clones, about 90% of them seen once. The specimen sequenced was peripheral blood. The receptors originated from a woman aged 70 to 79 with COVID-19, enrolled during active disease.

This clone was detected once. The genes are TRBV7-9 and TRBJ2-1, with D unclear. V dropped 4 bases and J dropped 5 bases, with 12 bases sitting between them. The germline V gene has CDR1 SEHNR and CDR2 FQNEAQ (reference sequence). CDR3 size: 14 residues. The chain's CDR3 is CASSSSWAHNEQFF. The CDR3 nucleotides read TGTGCCAGCAGCTCGAGCTGGGCTCACAATGAGCAGTTCTTC.

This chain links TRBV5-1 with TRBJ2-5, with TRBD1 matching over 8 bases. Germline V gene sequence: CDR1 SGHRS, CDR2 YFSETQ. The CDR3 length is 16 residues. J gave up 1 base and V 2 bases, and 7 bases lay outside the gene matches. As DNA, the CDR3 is TGCGCCAGCAGCTTTGGACAGGGAGTGGGCCAAGAGACCCAGTACTTC. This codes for CASSFGQGVGQETQYF.

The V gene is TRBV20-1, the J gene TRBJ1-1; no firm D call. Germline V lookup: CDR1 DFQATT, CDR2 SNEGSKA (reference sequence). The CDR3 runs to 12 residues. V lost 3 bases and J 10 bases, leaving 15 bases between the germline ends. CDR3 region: CSASYGSTRAFF. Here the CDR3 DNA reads TGCAGTGCTAGTTACGGGTCAACTAGAGCTTTCTTT.